This T cell receptor beta chain appears in the sequencing data of a study of blood T cell repertoires in COVID-19. Across the study: Acute-phase and convalescent COVID-19 samples originated in the United States, Italy and Spain. In each case, the material was cDNA or gDNA derived from T cells, B-cell-depleted T cells, or PBMCs.

J was trimmed by 6 bases and V by 4 bases; bases with no gene match: 7. CDR3 length equals 15 residues. The V gene's germline CDR1 is LNHDA and CDR2 SQIVND (reference sequence). Measured with immunoSEQ multiplex PCR; TCRdb has only the in-frame clones, and not every one. The sample has roughly 500,000 clones; 80% to 90% are singletons. This chain uses TRBV19 with TRBJ2-3, with 10 bases matching TRBD1. The sequencing sample was made of peripheral blood. This receptor was taken from a young man with COVID-19, enrolled during active disease. The CDR3 nucleotides read TGTGCCAGTAGTACCGGGACAGGGGTTCCCGATACGCAGTATTTT. Amino acids: CASSTGTGVPDTQYF.